This TCR beta chain was identified in a study of Ad26.COV2.S vaccination and SARS-CoV-2 variants (dated by TCRdb to about 2021). Background on the whole study: Donors in the vaccine arm were drawn from COV1001, a multicentre, randomized, double-blind, placebo-controlled phase I-IIa trial testing Ad26.COV2.S in healthy adults. Trial participants were randomized into five groups of five, in which low-dose or high-dose Ad26.COV2.S was given once or twice, or placebo was given on both occasions. Ad26.COV2.S was given intramuscularly at 5x10^10 or 1x10^11 viral particles, as a single shot or as two shots 56 days apart. The TCR-sequenced set comprised about 32 samples: roughly 19 Ad26.COV2.S vaccine recipients, 5 placebo recipients and 8 SARS-CoV-2 convalescent individuals. Sequencing of the TCRbeta repertoire served to evaluate the specificity and breadth of SARS-CoV-2-reactive T cell receptors following Ad26.COV2.S vaccination. Throughout the experiments and outcome assessment, investigators stayed blinded to trial group allocation.

With respect to this clone: Its target antigen remains unknown. Base quality data are lacking; no much larger clone is found one base away.

The immunoSEQ Assay was the method used to sequence TCRbeta CDR3 regions. After extraction, genomic DNA underwent amplification by bias-controlled multiplex PCR, followed by high-throughput sequencing. As for how the authors treated the data: To quantify the absolute abundance of every unique TCRbeta CDR3 region, sequences were collapsed and filtered. Usable DNA was measured by amplifying reference genes present in all nucleated cells, and TCRbeta template counts were normalized to that usable DNA to estimate T cell fraction. Repertoire TCRs were annotated as SARS-CoV-2-specific when V gene, CDR3 amino acid sequence and J gene were exactly matched to a known reactive TCR set. MIRA supplied the reference SARS-CoV-2 TCR set, which was filtered for enrichment in COVID-19-positive ImmuneCODE repertoires so that public or cross-reactive TCRs were removed. Drawing on the MIRA antigens, annotated TCRs were analysed further at the level of specific ORF or position within ORF. Breadth was defined as annotated unique rearrangements over total unique productive rearrangements; depth was the summed frequency of those rearrangements. Two-sided Wilcoxon rank-sum tests were applied when comparing TCR breadth between groups. TCRdb re-hosts the immuneACCESS table, in-frame sequences only. Its copies lack some clones; in the studies checked, an unresolved V gene accounts for under half of them, and the cause for the rest is not known. V and J calls and clone size are copied from that table; D and trimming were computed from the DNA. Recorded for this sample are 350,000 to 450,000 clones; approximately 83% of them occurred a single time. The ten largest account for 7.4% of the sample.

Counted from cysteine to phenylalanine, this CDR3 has 19 amino acids. Only the CDR3 region is kept as DNA, spanning 57 bases read in frame from base 1. From a lookup of the germline V gene, CDR1 and CDR2 are LGHNA and YNFKEQ. The germline V end is reduced by 4 bases and the J end by 4 bases; junction bases left unmatched: 22. General findings and caveats noted by the study authors: According to the authors, total T cell responses may have been underestimated by the TCR breadth and depth analyses. Vaccine and placebo recipients had similar non-spike TCR breadth, a finding consistent with the vaccine containing only spike. After vaccination, substantial breadth of spike-specific CD8+ and CD4+ T cell responses was reported. The study was not powered to compare responses between vaccine doses or regimens. Higher spike-specific TCR breadth was observed in Ad26.COV2.S recipients than in placebo recipients (P = 0.0014).

The label giving this sample's treatment or condition can be read as: approximately 18 received Ad26.COV2.S at low or high dose, single or two shots; 5 received placebo; per-sample allocation not given. For vaccine and placebo recipients, the sequenced repertoires came from samples collected on day 63 after the first injection. Between 29 July and 7 August 2020, Cohort 1b enrolled 20 to 30 adults aged 18-55 years at one site in Boston, USA. Ad26.COV2.S consisted of a replication-incompetent adenovirus type 26 vector by which a prefusion-stabilized SARS-CoV-2 spike protein from the original Wuhan strain was expressed.

Here the sequenced sample was peripheral blood, taken in a trial of Ad26.COV2.S vaccine versus placebo. The origin of this receptor is a person between 18 and 59 years old who received the Ad26.COV2.S COVID-19 vaccine or a placebo. The rearrangement combines TRBV4-2 with TRBJ2-7, with 7 junctional bases fitting TRBD2. The encoded CDR3 is CASSRLLGGEGSGVYEQYF. The DNA is TGTGCCAGCAGCCGACTGCTGGGGGGGGAGGGTAGCGGCGTATACGAGCAGTACTTC.